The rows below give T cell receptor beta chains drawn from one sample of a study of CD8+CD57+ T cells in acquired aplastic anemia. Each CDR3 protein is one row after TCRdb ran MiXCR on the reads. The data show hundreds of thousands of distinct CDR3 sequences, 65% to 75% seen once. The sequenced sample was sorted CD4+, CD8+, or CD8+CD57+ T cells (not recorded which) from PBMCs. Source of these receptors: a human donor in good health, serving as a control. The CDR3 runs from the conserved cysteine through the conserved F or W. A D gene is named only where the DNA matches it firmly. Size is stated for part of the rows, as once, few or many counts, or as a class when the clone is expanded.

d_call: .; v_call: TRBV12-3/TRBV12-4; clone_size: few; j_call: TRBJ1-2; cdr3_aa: CASSSQGFEEDYGYTF; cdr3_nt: TGTGCCAGCAGCTCACAGGGTTTCGAAGAGGACTATGGCTACACCTTC
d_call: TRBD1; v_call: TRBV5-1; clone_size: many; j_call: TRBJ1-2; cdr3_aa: CASSLVQSGGIHGYTF; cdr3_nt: TGCGCCAGCAGCTTGGTCCAGTCAGGGGGGATACATGGCTACACCTTC
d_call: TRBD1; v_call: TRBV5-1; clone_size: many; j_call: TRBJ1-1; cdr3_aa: CASSSRDRGMDTEAFF; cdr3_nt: TGCGCCAGCAGCAGTCGGGACAGGGGGATGGACACTGAAGCTTTCTTT
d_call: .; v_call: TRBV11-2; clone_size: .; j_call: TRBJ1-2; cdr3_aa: CASSLVGSGDGYGYTF; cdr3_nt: TGTGCCAGCAGCTTAGTTGGGTCAGGGGACGGCTATGGCTACACCTTC
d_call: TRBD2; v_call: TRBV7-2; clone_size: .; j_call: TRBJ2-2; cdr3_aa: CASGLAGGTNTGELFF; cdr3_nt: TGTGCCAGCGGCTTAGCGGGGGGAACGAACACCGGGGAGCTGTTTTTT
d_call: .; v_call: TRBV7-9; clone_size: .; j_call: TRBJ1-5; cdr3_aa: CASSLIGGIDQPQHF; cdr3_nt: TGTGCCAGCAGCTTAATCGGGGGCATCGATCAGCCCCAGCATTTT
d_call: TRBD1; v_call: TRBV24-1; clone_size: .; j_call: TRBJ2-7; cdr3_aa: CATSGGQGANEQYF; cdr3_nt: TGTGCCACCAGTGGAGGACAGGGTGCCAACGAGCAGTACTTC
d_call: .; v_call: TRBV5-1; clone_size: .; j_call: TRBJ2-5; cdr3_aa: CASSLVGSGTQETQYF; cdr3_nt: TGCGCCAGCAGCTTGGTTGGTAGCGGAACTCAAGAGACCCAGTACTTC
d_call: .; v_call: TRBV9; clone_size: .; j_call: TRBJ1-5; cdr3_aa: CASSVEGGQGNQPQHF; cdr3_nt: TGTGCCAGCAGCGTCGAGGGGGGTCAGGGCAATCAGCCCCAGCATTTT
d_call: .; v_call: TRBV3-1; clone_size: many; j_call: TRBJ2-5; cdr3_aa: CASSQDRLSETQYF; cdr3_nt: TGTGCCAGCAGCCAAGACAGGTTGAGTGAGACCCAGTACTTC
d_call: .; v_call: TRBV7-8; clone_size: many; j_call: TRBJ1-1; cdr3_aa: CASSFDRGTEAFF; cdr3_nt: TGTGCCAGCAGCTTTGACCGAGGAACTGAAGCTTTCTTT
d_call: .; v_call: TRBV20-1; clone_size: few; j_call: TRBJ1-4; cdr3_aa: CSARDSRAVFF; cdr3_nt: TGCAGTGCTAGAGACTCCAGGGCGGTGTTTTTT
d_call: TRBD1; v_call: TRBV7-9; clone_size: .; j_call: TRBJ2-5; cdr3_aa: CASSWTGGRETQYF; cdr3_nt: TGTGCCAGCAGCTGGACAGGGGGCCGAGAGACCCAGTACTTC
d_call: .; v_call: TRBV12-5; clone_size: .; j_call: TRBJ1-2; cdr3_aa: CASSLTLAWGIGGYTF; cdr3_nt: TGTGCCAGCAGTTTGACCCTGGCCTGGGGTATCGGGGGCTACACCTTC
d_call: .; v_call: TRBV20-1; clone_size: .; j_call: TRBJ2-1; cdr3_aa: CSARGEGHEGNEQFF; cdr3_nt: TGCAGTGCTAGAGGCGAGGGACATGAGGGCAATGAGCAGTTCTTC
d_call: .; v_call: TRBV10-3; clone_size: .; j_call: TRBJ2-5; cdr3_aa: CAISVGALAQETQYF; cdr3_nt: TGTGCCATCAGTGTGGGTGCCCTCGCACAAGAGACCCAGTACTTC
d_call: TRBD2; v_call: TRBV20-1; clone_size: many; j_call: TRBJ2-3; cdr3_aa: CSAAPLAGITDTQYF; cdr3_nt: TGCAGTGCTGCCCCCCTAGCGGGGATTACAGATACGCAGTATTTT
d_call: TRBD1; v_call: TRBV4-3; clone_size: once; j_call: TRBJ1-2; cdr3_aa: CASSEGGRDGYGYTF; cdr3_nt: TGCGCCAGCAGTGAAGGGGGCAGGGATGGTTATGGCTACACCTTC
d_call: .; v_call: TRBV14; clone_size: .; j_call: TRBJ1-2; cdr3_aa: CASSLQLSIKNFGYTF; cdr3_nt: TGTGCCAGCAGCCTTCAGTTGAGCATTAAGAACTTTGGCTACACCTTC
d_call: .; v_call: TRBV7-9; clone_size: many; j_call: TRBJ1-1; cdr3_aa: CASSSSSIEAFF; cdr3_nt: TGTGCCAGCAGCTCTAGTTCGATTGAAGCTTTCTTT
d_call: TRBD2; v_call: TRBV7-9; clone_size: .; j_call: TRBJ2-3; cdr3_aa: CASSLAVLAGRGTDTQYF; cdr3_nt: TGTGCCAGCAGCTTAGCCGTACTAGCGGGGAGAGGCACAGATACGCAGTATTTT
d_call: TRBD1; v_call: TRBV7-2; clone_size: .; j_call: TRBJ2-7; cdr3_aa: CASSPRDRGGDEEYF; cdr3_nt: TGCGCCAGCAGCCCCCGGGACAGGGGGGGCGACGAGGAGTACTTC
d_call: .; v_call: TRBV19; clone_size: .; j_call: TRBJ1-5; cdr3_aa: CASSNPVGQGQPQHF; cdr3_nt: TGTGCCAGTAGTAACCCGGTGGGGCAAGGACAGCCCCAGCATTTT
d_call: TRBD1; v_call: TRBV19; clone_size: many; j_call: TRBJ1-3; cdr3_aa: CASSLPGQGKNTIYF; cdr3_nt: TGTGCCAGTAGTCTACCCGGACAGGGAAAAAACACCATATATTTT
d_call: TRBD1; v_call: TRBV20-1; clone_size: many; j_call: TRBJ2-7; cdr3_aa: CSARRDRGGEQYF; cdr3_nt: TGCAGTGCTAGACGTGACAGGGGAGGAGAGCAGTACTTC
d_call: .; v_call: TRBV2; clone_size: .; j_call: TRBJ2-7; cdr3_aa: CASSRKTGEGQYF; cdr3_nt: TGTGCCAGCAGTCGCAAAACAGGGGAGGGGCAGTACTTC
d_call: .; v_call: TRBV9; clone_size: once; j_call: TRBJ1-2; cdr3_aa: CASSSQLYRYTF; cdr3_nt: TGTGCCAGCAGTTCCCAGTTGTATCGCTACACCTTC
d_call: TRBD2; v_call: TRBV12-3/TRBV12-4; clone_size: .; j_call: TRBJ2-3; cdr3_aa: CASSQEGTSGYDTQYF; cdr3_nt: TGTGCCAGCAGCCAAGAGGGGACTAGCGGGTATGATACGCAGTATTTT
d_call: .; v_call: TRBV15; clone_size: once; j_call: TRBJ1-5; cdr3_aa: CATSIAQSQPQHF; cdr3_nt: TGTGCCACCAGCATAGCCCAGAGTCAGCCCCAGCATTTC
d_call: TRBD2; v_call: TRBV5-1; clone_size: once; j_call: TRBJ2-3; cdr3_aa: CASSLAGLALHTQYF; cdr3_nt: TGCGCCAGCAGCTTGGCCGGACTAGCGTTACATACGCAGTATTTT
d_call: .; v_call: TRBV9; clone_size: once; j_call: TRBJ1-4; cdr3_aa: CASSQTTAATQYLFF; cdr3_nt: TGTGCCAGCAGCCAAACTACGGCAGCGACTCAGTACCTGTTTTTT
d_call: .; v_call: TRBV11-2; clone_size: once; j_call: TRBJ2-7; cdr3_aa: CASSRISGPNSYEQYF; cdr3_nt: TGTGCCAGCAGCCGGATTTCCGGGCCGAACTCCTACGAGCAGTACTTC
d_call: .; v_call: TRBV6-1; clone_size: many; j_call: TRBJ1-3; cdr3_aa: CASSERGGSGNTIYF; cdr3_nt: TGTGCCAGCAGTGAACGCGGCGGTTCTGGAAACACCATATATTTT
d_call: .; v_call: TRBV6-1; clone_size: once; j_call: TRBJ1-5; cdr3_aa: CASSHRGRGETQHF; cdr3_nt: TGTGCCAGCAGTCACCGGGGGCGAGGAGAGACCCAGCATTTT
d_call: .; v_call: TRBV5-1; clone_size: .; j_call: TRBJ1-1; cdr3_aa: CASSCRQADTEAFF; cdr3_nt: TGTGCCAGCAGCTGCCGGCAGGCGGACACTGAAGCTTTCTTT